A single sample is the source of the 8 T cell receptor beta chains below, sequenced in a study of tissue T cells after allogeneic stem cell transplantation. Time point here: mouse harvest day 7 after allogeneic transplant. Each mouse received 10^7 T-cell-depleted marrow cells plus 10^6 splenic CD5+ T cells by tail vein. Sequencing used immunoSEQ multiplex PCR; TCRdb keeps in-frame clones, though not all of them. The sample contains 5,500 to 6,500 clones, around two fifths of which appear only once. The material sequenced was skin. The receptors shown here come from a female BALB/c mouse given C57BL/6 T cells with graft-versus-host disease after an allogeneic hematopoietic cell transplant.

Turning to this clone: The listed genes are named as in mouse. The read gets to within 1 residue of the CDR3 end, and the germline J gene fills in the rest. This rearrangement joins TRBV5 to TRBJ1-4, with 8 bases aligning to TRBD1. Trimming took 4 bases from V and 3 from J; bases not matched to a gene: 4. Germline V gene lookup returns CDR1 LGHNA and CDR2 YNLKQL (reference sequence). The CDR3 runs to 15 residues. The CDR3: CASSRQQGANERLFF. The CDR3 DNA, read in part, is TGTGCCAGCAGCCGTCAACAGGGGGCCAACGAAAGATTATTT.

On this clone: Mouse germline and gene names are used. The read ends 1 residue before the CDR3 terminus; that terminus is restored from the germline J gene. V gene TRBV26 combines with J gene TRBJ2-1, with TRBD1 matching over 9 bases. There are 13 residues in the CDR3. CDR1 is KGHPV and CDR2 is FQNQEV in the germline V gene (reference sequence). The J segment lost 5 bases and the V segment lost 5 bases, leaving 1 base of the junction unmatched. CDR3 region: CASSWTGDAEQFF. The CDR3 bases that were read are TGTGCCAGCAGTTGGACAGGGGATGCTGAGCAGTTC.

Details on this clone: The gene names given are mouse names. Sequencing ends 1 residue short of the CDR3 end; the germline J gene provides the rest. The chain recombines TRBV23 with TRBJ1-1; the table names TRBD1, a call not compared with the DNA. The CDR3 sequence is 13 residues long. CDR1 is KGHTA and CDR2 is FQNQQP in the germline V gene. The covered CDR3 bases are TGCTCCAGCAGCCCCGTTAGGAACACAGAAGTCTTC. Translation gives CSSSPVRNTEVF. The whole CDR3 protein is CSSSPVRNTEVFF.

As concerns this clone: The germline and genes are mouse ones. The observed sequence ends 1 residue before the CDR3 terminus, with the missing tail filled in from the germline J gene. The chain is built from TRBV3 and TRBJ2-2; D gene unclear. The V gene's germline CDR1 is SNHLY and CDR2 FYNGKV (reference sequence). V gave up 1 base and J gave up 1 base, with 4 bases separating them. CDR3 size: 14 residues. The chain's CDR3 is CASSLGGNTGQLYF. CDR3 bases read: TGTGCCAGCAGCTTAGGGGGAAACACCGGGCAGCTCTAC.

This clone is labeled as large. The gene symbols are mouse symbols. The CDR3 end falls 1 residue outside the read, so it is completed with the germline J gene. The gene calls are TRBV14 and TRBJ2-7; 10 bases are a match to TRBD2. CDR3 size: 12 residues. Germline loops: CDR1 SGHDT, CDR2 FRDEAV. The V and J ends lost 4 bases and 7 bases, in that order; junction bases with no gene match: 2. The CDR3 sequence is CASSPDWGEQYF. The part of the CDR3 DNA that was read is TGTGCCAGCAGTCCGGACTGGGGGGAACAGTAC. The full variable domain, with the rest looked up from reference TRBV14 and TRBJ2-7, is EAGVTQSPRYAVLQEGQAVSFWCDPISGHDTLYWYQQPRDQGPQLLVYFRDEAVIDNSQLPSDRFSAVRPKGTNSTLKIQSAKQGDTATYLCASSPDWGEQYFGPGTRLTVL.

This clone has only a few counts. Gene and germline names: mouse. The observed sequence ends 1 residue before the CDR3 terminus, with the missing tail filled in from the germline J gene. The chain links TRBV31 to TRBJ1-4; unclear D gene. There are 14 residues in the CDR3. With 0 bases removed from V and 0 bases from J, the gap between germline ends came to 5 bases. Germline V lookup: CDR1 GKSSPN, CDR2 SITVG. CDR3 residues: CAWSLGISNERLFF. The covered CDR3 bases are TGTGCCTGGAGTCTAGGAATTTCCAACGAAAGATTATTT. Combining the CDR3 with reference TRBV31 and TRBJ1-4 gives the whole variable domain AQTIHQWPVAEIKAVGSPLSLGCTIKGKSSPNLYWYWQATGGTLQQLFYSITVGQVESVVQLNLSASRPKDDQFILSTEKLLLSHSGFYLCAWSLGISNERLFFGHGTKLSVL.

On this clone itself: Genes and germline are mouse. CDR3 DNA, as far as it was read: TGTGCCAGCAGTTTTTCAAACACAGAAGTCTTC. This codes for CASSFSNTEVF. The whole CDR3 sequence is CASSFSNTEVFF. The rearrangement joins TRBV13-1 to TRBJ1-1; D gene unclear. The sequenced fragment ends 1 residue before the CDR3 boundary, so the rest is inferred from the germline J gene. Trimming took off 4 bases at V and 0 bases at J, with 4 bases between the two ends. This CDR3 contains 12 residues. Germline assignment: CDR1 NSHNY and CDR2 SYGAGN.

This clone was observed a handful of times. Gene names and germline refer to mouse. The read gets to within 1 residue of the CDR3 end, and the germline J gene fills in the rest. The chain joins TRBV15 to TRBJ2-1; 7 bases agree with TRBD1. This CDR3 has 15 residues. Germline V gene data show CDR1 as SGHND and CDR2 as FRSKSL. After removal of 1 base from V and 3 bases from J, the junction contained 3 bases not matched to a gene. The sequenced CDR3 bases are TGTGCCAGCAGTTTAGAGGCAGGGGGCTATGCTGAGCAGTTC. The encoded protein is CASSLEAGGYAEQF. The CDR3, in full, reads CASSLEAGGYAEQFF.